The table lists the clone carrying this TCR beta chain with many counts. As yet, its antigen is unknown. This sample was included in a study of neurological immune-mediated disorders. Study-wide points: Phylogenetic grouping assigned the repertoires of 18 of 34 multiple sclerosis patients to a single related-CDR3 cluster, representing a possible signature. Healthy controls had more TCR clonal expansion than multiple sclerosis, which showed the least, whereas HTLV-1-associated myelopathy showed the most.

Losses at the gene ends were 7 bases for V and 5 bases for J; bases not matched to a gene: 6. There are 14 residues in the CDR3. Germline CDR1 and CDR2: SGHRS and YFSETQ. With 10-nucleotide random UMIs included, cDNA was synthesized by 5'RACE. TCRdb passed the 5' RACE reads through MiXCR, listing each CDR3 protein once. The sample has approximately 36,000 distinct CDR3 sequences, more than 3% seen once; the top ten hold around 7.7%. Sample time point: longitudinal time-point 1 (baseline). The rearrangement joins TRBV5-1 to TRBJ1-1, with TRBD1 matching over 12 bases. The receptor was derived from a woman aged 60-70 years with multiple sclerosis. The sample consisted of PBMCs. The CDR3 DNA reads as TGCGCCAGCGAGGGGACAGGGGGCTTGACTGAAGCTTTCTTT. Amino acids: CASEGTGGLTEAFF.